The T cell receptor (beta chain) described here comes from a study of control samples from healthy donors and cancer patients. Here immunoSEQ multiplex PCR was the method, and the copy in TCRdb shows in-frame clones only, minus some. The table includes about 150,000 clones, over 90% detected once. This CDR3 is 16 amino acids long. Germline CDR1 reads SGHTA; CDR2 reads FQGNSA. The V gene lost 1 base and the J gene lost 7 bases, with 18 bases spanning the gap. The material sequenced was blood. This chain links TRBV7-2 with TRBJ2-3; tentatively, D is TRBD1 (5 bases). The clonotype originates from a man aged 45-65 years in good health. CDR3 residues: CASSLGSAGYQNTQYF. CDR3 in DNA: TGTGCCAGCAGCTTAGGGTCGGCAGGGTATCAAAATACGCAGTATTTT.